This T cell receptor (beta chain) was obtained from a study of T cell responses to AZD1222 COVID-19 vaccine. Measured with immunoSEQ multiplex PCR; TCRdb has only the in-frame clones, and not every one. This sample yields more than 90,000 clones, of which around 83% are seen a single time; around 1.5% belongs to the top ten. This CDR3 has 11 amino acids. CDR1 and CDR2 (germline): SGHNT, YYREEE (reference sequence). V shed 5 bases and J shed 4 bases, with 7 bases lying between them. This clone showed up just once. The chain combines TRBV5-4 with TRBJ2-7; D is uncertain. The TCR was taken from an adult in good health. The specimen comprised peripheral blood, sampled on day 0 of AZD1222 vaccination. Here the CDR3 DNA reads TGTGCCAGCAGTCTACAGTACGAGCAGTACTTC. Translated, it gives CASSLQYEQYF.